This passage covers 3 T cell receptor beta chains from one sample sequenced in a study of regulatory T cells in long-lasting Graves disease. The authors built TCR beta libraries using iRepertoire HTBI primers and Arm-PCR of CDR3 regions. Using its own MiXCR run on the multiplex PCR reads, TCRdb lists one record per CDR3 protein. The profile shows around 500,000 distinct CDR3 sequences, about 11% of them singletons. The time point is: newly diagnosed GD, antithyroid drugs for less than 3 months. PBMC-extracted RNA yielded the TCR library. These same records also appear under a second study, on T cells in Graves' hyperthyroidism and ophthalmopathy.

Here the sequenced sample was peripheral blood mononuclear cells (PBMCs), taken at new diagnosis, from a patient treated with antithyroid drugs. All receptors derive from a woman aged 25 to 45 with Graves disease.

The CDR3 coding sequence is TGTGCCAGCAGCCCCCGGACAGGGTTCGGAACTGAAGCTTTCTTT. Translated: CASSPRTGFGTEAFF. The chain combines TRBV9 with TRBJ1-1, with 8 bases that match TRBD1. J gave up 5 bases and V 4 bases, and 10 bases lay outside the gene matches. Germline CDR1 SGDLS, CDR2 YYNGEE. The CDR3 consists of 15 residues.

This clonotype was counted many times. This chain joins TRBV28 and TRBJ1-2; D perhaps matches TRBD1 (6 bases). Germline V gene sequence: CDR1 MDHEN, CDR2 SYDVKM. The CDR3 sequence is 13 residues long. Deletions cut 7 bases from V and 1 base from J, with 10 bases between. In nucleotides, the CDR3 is TGTGCCAGCACCTCACAGGGTAACTATGGCTACACCTTC. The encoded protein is CASTSQGNYGYTF.

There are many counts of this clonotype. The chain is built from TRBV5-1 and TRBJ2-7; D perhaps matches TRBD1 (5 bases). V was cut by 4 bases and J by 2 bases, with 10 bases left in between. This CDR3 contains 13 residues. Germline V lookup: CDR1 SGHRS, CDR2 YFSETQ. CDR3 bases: TGCGCCAGCAGCCCTGACAGCCCCTACGAGCAGTACTTC. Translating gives CASSPDSPYEQYF. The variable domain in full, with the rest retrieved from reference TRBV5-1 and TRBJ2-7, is KAGVTQTPRYLIKTRGQQVTLSCSPISGHRSVSWYQQTPGQGLQFLFEYFSETQRNKGNFPGRFSGRQFSNSRSEMNVSTLELGDSALYLCASSPDSPYEQYFGPGTRLTVT.